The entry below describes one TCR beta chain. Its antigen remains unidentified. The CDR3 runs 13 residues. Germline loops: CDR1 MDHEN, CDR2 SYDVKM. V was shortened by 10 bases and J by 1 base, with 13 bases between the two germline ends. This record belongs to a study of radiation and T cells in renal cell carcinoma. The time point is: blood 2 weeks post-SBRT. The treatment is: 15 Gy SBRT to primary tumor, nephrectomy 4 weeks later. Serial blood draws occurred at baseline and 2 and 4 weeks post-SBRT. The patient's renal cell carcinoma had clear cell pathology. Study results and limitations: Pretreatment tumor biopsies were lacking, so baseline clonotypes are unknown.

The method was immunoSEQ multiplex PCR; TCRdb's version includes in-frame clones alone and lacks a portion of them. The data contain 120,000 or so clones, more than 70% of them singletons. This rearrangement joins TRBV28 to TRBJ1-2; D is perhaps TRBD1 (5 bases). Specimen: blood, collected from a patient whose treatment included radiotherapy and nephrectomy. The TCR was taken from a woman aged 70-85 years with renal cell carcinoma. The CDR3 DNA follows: TGTGCCACCCAGGACACTGGTAACTATGGCTACACCTTC. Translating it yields CATQDTGNYGYTF.